Following are 31 T cell receptor beta chains from one sample sequenced in a study of identical twins. From the 5' RACE reads, TCRdb called clonotypes with MiXCR, one entry per CDR3 protein. The sample has about 810,000 distinct CDR3 sequences, about 12% seen once; the top ten hold around 1.5%. These same data were also listed under a study on yellow fever vaccine responses in identical twins.

The sample was PBMCs. The receptors originated from a woman under 30 in good health.

The gene calls are TRBV27 and TRBJ2-3, with TRBD2 matching over 14 bases. The V gene end was trimmed by 4 bases and the J gene end by 2 bases; junction bases not matched to a gene: 11. The length of the CDR3 is 19 residues. Germline V gives CDR1 MNHEY, CDR2 SMNVEV (reference sequence). The CDR3 coding sequence is TGTGCCAGCAGTTCTGGACTAGCGGGGGGCCTCTTACTCACAGATACGCAGTATTTT. It codes for CASSSGLAGGLLLTDTQYF.

The chain is built from TRBV24-1 and TRBJ2-5; D is uncertain. V was cut by 3 bases and J by 5 bases, with 18 bases left in between. The CDR3 runs to 16 residues. Germline CDR1 reads KGHDR; CDR2 reads SFDVKD. The CDR3 DNA reads as TGTGCCACCAGTGATCATCCGGGCCAAGGTCTGGAGACCCAGTACTTC. This translates into CATSDHPGQGLETQYF.

V is TRBV19 and J is TRBJ2-7; TRBD1 agrees at 8 bases. V shed 5 bases, J shed 6 bases, and the junction held 6 bases outside the gene matches. The CDR3 runs to 13 residues. CDR1 is LNHDA and CDR2 is SQIVND in the germline V gene (reference sequence). The CDR3 bases are TGTGCCAGTAGTGTGGACAGGGCGGGCGAGCAGTACTTC. It codes for CASSVDRAGEQYF. The full variable domain, rest sourced from reference TRBV19 and TRBJ2-7, is DGGITQSPKYLFRKEGQNVTLSCEQNLNHDAMYWYRQDPGQGLRLIYYSQIVNDFQKGDIAEGYSVSREKKESFPLTVTSAQKNPTAFYLCASSVDRAGEQYFGPGTRLTVT.

This clonotype was seen only a few times. One end of the junction fails to match germline, which may point to a read error. This chain links TRBV6-1 with TRBJ2-2; a possible D gene is TRBD2 (5 bases). The CDR3 totals 14 residues. Germline CDR1 reads MNHNS; CDR2 reads SASEGT. The CDR3 spells CASGAHRGSGELLF. The DNA of the CDR3 is TGTGCCAGCGGCGCCCATCGGGGTTCCGGGGAGCTGCTTTTT.

The chain joins TRBV20-1 to TRBJ2-1; D is possibly TRBD2 (5 bases). Germline V gives CDR1 DFQATT, CDR2 SNEGSKA (reference sequence). Trimming took 0 bases from V and 0 from J, leaving 9 bases between them. The length of the CDR3 is 15 residues. CDR3 sequence reads: CSARDTGSSYNEQFF. In nucleotides, the CDR3 is TGCAGTGCTAGAGATACGGGGAGCTCCTACAATGAGCAGTTCTTC.

This clonotype has only a few counts. V usage is TRBV5-5 and J usage is TRBJ2-3; D call uncertain. The CDR3 is 13 amino acids. The germline V and J ends were trimmed by 2 bases and 4 bases, with 8 bases remaining between them. Germline-derived CDR1 and CDR2 are SGHKS and YYEKEE (reference sequence). The CDR3 region has the DNA TGTGCCAGCAGCTTAAGCGTTGCAGATACGCAGTATTTT. Translated, it gives CASSLSVADTQYF.

The chain employs TRBV25-1 and TRBJ2-7, with unresolved D. There are 13 residues in the CDR3. Trimming took 4 bases from V and 3 from J, leaving 10 bases between them. Germline CDR1 and CDR2: MGHDK and SYGVNS. The chain's CDR3 is CASSGVRNYEQYF. As DNA, the CDR3 is TGTGCCAGCAGTGGGGTCAGGAACTACGAGCAGTACTTC.

This clonotype has more than one count but fewer than ten. The genes are TRBV7-8 and TRBJ2-6; 7 bases align to TRBD1. The germline V gene has CDR1 SGHVS and CDR2 FQNEAQ. The CDR3 covers 16 residues. V dropped 5 bases and J dropped 0; count of bases not matched to a gene: 4. CDR3 DNA: TGTGCCAGCAGCCAGGGGGTATACTCTGGGGCCAACGTCCTGACTTTC. It specifies CASSQGVYSGANVLTF. The whole variable domain, remainder taken from reference TRBV7-8 and TRBJ2-6, is GAGVSQSPRYKVAKRGQDVALRCDPISGHVSLFWYQQALGQGPEFLTYFQNEAQLDKSGLPSDRFFAERPEGSVSTLKIQRTQQEDSAVYLCASSQGVYSGANVLTFGAGSRLTVL.

There are a few counts of this clonotype. J is TRBJ2-7 and V is TRBV20-1; D perhaps matches TRBD2 (6 bases). Trimming took 1 base from V and 0 from J, leaving 13 bases between them. Germline V gene data show CDR1 as DFQATT and CDR2 as SNEGSKA (reference sequence). This CDR3 is 15 amino acids long. In DNA, the CDR3 is TGCAGTGCTAGAGTTCTAGCGCTGAGCTCCTACGAGCAGTACTTC. It is translated as CSARVLALSSYEQYF.

J is TRBJ2-1 and V is TRBV20-1; the D gene is possibly TRBD2 (5 bases). V was pared by 4 bases and J by 12 bases, with 10 bases between. Germline V lookup: CDR1 DFQATT, CDR2 SNEGSKA (reference sequence). The CDR3 is 10 residues long. CDR3 sequence: CSAKAARQFF. The CDR3, as DNA: TGCAGTGCTAAAGCGGCTAGGCAGTTCTTC.

This rearrangement joins TRBV7-2 to TRBJ2-1; 10 bases map to TRBD2. The CDR3 length is 16 residues. The V gene end was trimmed by 4 bases and the J gene end by 3 bases; junction bases not matched to a gene: 6. Germline lookup yields CDR1 SGHTA and CDR2 FQGNSA. The CDR3 spells CASSYSGRKFYNEQFF. The CDR3 DNA follows: TGTGCCAGCAGCTATAGCGGGAGGAAGTTCTACAATGAGCAGTTCTTC.

The chain joins TRBV5-5 to TRBJ2-5; D possibly corresponds to TRBD1 (6 bases). The germline V gene encodes CDR1 SGHKS and CDR2 YYEKEE (reference sequence). Trimming took off 6 bases at V and 3 bases at J, with 21 bases between the two ends. CDR3 length equals 16 residues. CDR3: CASTPKGVRVKETQYF. The CDR3 DNA reads as TGTGCCAGCACCCCGAAGGGGGTGCGGGTTAAAGAGACCCAGTACTTC.

The V gene is TRBV20-1, the J gene TRBJ2-3; 8 bases map to TRBD2. V was pared by 5 bases and J by 1 base, with 8 bases of the junction left unmatched. The CDR3 has 15 residues. Germline assignment: CDR1 DFQATT and CDR2 SNEGSKA (reference sequence). The CDR3 coding sequence is TGCAGTGCTGGGGGCGTAGCGGGACGCACAGATACGCAGTATTTT. Its protein is CSAGGVAGRTDTQYF.

The chain links TRBV7-9 to TRBJ2-1, with D tentatively TRBD1 or TRBD2 (5 bases each). Per the germline V gene, CDR1 is SEHNR and CDR2 is FQNEAQ (reference sequence). This CDR3 has 15 residues. The V end lost 1 base, the J end lost 6 bases, and 13 bases lay between the germline ends. The CDR3, as DNA: TGTGCCAGCAGCTTAGTCCTGGGACGGATCAATGAGCAGTTCTTC. Its translation is CASSLVLGRINEQFF.

The chain recombines TRBV4-1 with TRBJ2-3; D possibly corresponds to TRBD2 (7 bases). The CDR3 runs 14 residues. Germline V gene lookup returns CDR1 MGHRA and CDR2 YSYEKL. The V end was cut by 6 bases, the J end by 4 bases, with 14 bases between. Here the CDR3 DNA reads TGCGCCAGCAGGGCCGGGGGGCAGGCAGATACGCAGTATTTT. Encoded protein: CASRAGGQADTQYF.

This clonotype has just a few counts. V is TRBV10-3 and J is TRBJ1-5; 8 bases fit TRBD1. This CDR3 has 15 amino acids. With 5 bases clipped from V and 0 bases from J, the junction kept 3 bases outside the gene matches. Per the germline V gene, CDR1 is ENHRY and CDR2 is SYGVKD. The CDR3 DNA reads TGTGCCATCAGTTCGGACAGGGATAGCAATCAGCCCCAGCATTTT. It encodes CAISSDRDSNQPQHF.

This clonotype has just a few counts. The chain combines TRBV24-1 with TRBJ2-2; no clear D gene. Germline loops: CDR1 KGHDR, CDR2 SFDVKD. CDR3 size: 12 residues. V shed 5 bases and J shed 7 bases, with 7 bases lying between them. CDR3 coding DNA: TGTGCCACCAGTGTTGAGCACGGGGAGCTGTTTTTT. This translates into CATSVEHGELFF.

V gene TRBV20-1 combines with J gene TRBJ2-7, with TRBD2 identical over 14 bases. Trimming at V came to 6 bases and at J to 2 bases, leaving 15 bases not matched to a gene. Germline loops: CDR1 DFQATT, CDR2 SNEGSKA (reference sequence). The CDR3 totals 18 residues. The CDR3 DNA reads TGCAGTGCCGACCGGTTAGGGACTAGCGGGAGTAACGCCTACGAGCAGTACTTC. As protein: CSADRLGTSGSNAYEQYF.

The chain couples TRBV27 to TRBJ2-1; D is unresolved. V dropped 5 bases and J dropped 15 bases, with 23 bases sitting between them. The length of the CDR3 is 14 residues. From germline, CDR1 is MNHEY and CDR2 SMNVEV (reference sequence). For the CDR3, the DNA is TGTGCCAGCAGTCCCGATACCGGTTCGTCCTCCCGGTTCTTC. Its translation: CASSPDTGSSSRFF.

This clonotype was recorded a few times. The chain employs TRBV11-2 and TRBJ2-4; D possibly corresponds to TRBD1 (6 bases). Germline V gives CDR1 SGHAT, CDR2 FQNNGV. This CDR3 region has 15 residues. Between the trimmed V and J ends, which lost 0 bases and 9 bases, there was a span of 15 bases. The CDR3 DNA is TGTGCCAGCAGCTTAGAGTTCGGGCAGGGGACCATTCAGTACTTC. It encodes CASSLEFGQGTIQYF.

The sample holds a few counts of this clonotype. This chain connects TRBV9 to TRBJ1-2, with a possible D match to TRBD1 (5 bases). The CDR3 length is 15 residues. Germline-derived CDR1 and CDR2 are SGDLS and YYNGEE. Trimming took 1 base from V and 3 from J, leaving 13 bases between them. The CDR3 DNA reads as TGTGCCAGCAGCGTAACCGGGACCGGGGACTATGGCTACACCTTC. Translating gives CASSVTGTGDYGYTF.

In its sample, this clonotype was seen a few times. V and J are TRBV7-6 and TRBJ2-3, with a weak D call TRBD2 (6 bases). Germline values: CDR1 SGHVS, CDR2 FNYEAQ. The germline V and J ends were trimmed by 7 bases and 2 bases, with 16 bases remaining between them. This CDR3 region has 15 residues. For the CDR3, the DNA is TGTGCCAGCACCCAGGATGGCGGGATCACAGATACGCAGTATTTT. Amino acid sequence: CASTQDGGITDTQYF.

V and J are TRBV24-1 and TRBJ2-5; D is unresolved. The CDR3 is made up of 14 amino acids. Trimming took off 0 bases at V and 1 base at J, with 5 bases between the two ends. Germline V gene data show CDR1 as KGHDR and CDR2 as SFDVKD. CDR3 bases: TGTGCCACCAGTGATTTGCGATCCCAAGAGACCCAGTACTTC. Its translation: CATSDLRSQETQYF.

The rearrangement uses TRBV3-1 and TRBJ1-5, with TRBD1 identical over 11 bases. The ends lost 3 bases at V and 7 bases at J; junction bases unmatched: 14. The CDR3 spans 18 residues. The V gene's germline CDR1 is LGHDT and CDR2 YNNKEL (reference sequence). CDR3 region: CASSQASGTGGLRQPQHF. The DNA for the CDR3 is TGTGCCAGCAGCCAGGCCTCCGGGACAGGGGGGTTGAGACAGCCCCAGCATTTT.

The chain combines TRBV12-3 or TRBV12-4 with TRBJ2-7, with 7 positions matching TRBD2. V trimming: 5 bases; J trimming: 2 bases; junction bases outside the gene matches: 12. The CDR3 consists of 16 residues. CDR3 protein: CASSLTLGGGTYEQYF. The CDR3 coding sequence is TGTGCCAGCAGTCTTACCCTTGGGGGGGGGACCTACGAGCAGTACTTC.

This clonotype was seen a few times. The chain is built from TRBV5-6 and TRBJ2-7; weak D call: TRBD2 (6 bases). The CDR3 extends over 15 amino acids. The V end lost 5 bases, the J end lost 3 bases, and 18 bases lay between the germline ends. CDR1 and CDR2 (germline): SGHDT, YYEEEE. CDR3 protein: CASSAGRPENYEQYV. CDR3 DNA: TGTGCCAGCAGTGCGGGACGGCCAGAAAACTACGAGCAGTACGTC.

The V gene is TRBV5-6, the J gene TRBJ2-3; TRBD2 matches at 9 bases. Germline V gives CDR1 SGHDT, CDR2 YYEEEE. V shed 2 bases, J shed 1 base, and the junction held 5 bases outside the gene matches. The CDR3 has 16 amino acids. This CDR3 is CASSFLSSGGTDTQYF. CDR3 bases: TGTGCCAGCAGCTTTTTATCTAGCGGGGGCACAGATACGCAGTATTTT.

The chain's CDR3 is CSVNPAAEQFF. The CDR3 DNA reads as TGCAGCGTTAACCCGGCCGCAGAGCAGTTCTTC. The V gene is TRBV29-1, the J gene TRBJ2-1, with D unclear. CDR1 and CDR2 (germline): SQVTM, ANQGSEA. V was cut by 5 bases and J by 10 bases, with 12 bases left in between. This CDR3 region has 11 residues.

CDR3 in amino acids: CASSLSEAAYEQYF. DNA of the CDR3: TGCGCCAGCAGCTTGTCGGAGGCGGCTTACGAGCAGTACTTC. V is TRBV5-1 and J is TRBJ2-7; tentatively, D is TRBD2 (5 bases). V was cut by 1 base and J by 4 bases, with 12 bases left in between. The CDR3 totals 14 residues. Germline V gene lookup returns CDR1 SGHRS and CDR2 YFSETQ.

The sample holds a few counts of this clonotype. The chain carries TRBV7-9 and TRBJ2-5, with D perhaps matching TRBD1 or TRBD2 (6 bases each). In germline, CDR1 is SEHNR, CDR2 FQNEAQ (reference sequence). The length of the CDR3 is 13 residues. Trimming removed 6 bases at V and 5 bases at J, with 13 bases between. CDR3 amino acids: CASRPTGRETQYF. The DNA of the CDR3 is TGTGCCAGCAGACCTACAGGGAGGGAGACCCAGTACTTC. Full variable domain (missing parts from reference TRBV7-9 and TRBJ2-5): DTGVSQNPRHKITKRGQNVTFRCDPISEHNRLYWYRQTLGQGPEFLTYFQNEAQLEKSRLLSDRFSAERPKGSFSTLEIQRTEQGDSAMYLCASRPTGRETQYFGPGTRLLVL.

This clonotype has just a few counts. The CDR3 bases are TGTGCCAGCAGTCCATCTAGCGGGAGAAGCACAGATACGCAGTATTTT. Translation: CASSPSSGRSTDTQYF. V and J are TRBV28 and TRBJ2-3, with 10 bases aligning to TRBD2. V shed 5 bases and J 0 bases; nucleotides not matched to a gene: 5. The CDR3 totals 16 residues. Germline-derived CDR1 and CDR2 are MDHEN and SYDVKM.